This T cell receptor (beta chain) was observed in a study of blood T cell repertoires in COVID-19. Study at large: T cells, B-cell-depleted T cells, or PBMCs supplied cDNA or gDNA.

Study members were between 18 and 89 years old and lived in 24 US regions. Cohort allocation depended upon clinical history that participants reported. Donors of Cohort 3 who recovered were those that had two negative PCRs, clearance, or symptom resolution. The CDR3 is 12 residues long. Trimming shortened V by 5 bases and J by 5 bases, and 9 bases separated the two germline ends. CDR1 SGHAT and CDR2 FQNNGV come from the germline V gene. Libraries were prepared by immunoSEQ multiplex PCR; TCRdb keeps only in-frame clonotypes and omits some of them. The sample holds 300,000 to 450,000 clones, roughly 86% seen once.

Sample: PBMCs or T cells enriched from blood (not recorded which). The receptor comes from a man aged 25 to 40 who had recovered from COVID-19. This rearrangement joins TRBV11-2 to TRBJ1-2; a possible D gene is TRBD1 (6 bases). The CDR3 DNA reads TGTGCCAGCAGCCCCAGGGGATATGGCTACACCTTC. It specifies CASSPRGYGYTF. The full variable domain, in which reference TRBV11-2 and TRBJ1-2 provide the parts outside the CDR3, is EAGVAQSPRYKIIEKRQSVAFWCNPISGHATLYWYQQILGQGPKLLIQFQNNGVVDDSQLPKDRFSAERLKGVDSTLKIQPAKLEDSAVYLCASSPRGYGYTFGSGTRLTVV.